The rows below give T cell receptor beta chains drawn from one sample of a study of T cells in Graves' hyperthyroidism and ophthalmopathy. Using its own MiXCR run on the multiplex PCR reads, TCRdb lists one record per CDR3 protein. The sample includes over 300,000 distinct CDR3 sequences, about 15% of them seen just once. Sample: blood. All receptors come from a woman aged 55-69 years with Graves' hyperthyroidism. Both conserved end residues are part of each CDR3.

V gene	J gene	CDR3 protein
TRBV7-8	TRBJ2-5	CASSLDGETQYF
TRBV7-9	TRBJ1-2	CASSWTGVYGYTF
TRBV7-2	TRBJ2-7	CASSLWASGSYEQYF
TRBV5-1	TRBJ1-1	CASSLEGFLNTEAFF
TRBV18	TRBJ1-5	CASSPQAGVTEPQHF
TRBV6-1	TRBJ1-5	CASNHRGSQPQHF
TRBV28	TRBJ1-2	CASSPSLYGYTF
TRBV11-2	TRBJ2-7	CASSLQGVWTYEQYF
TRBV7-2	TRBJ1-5	CASSLVGQGNQPQHF
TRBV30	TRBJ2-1	CAWSVLRVGEQFF
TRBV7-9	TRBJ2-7	CASSLAAEQYF
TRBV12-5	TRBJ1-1	CASGLVYSPNTEAFF
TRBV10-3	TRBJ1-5	CAISESTGSGNQPQHF
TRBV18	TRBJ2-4	CASSPGPHRAKNIQYF
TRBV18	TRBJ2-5	CASSPPISGRETQYF
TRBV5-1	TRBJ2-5	CASSLVAGGSETQYF
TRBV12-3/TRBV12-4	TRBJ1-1	CASSWGHRDTEAFF
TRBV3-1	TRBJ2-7	CASSQEGLAALYEQYF
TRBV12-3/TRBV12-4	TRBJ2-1	CASSLAGGPVEQFF
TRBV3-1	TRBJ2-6	CASSPRHSGANVLTF
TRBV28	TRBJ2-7	CASASGTGGVYEQYF
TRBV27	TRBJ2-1	CASKGPSGRVSYNEQFF
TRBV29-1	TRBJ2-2	CSASPLASGRAGLTGELFF
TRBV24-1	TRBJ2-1	CATSGTSGSGEQFF
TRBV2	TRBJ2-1	CASYGRPYNEQFF
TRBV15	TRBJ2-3	CATGAADTQYF
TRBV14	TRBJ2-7	CASSPTISSSYEQYF
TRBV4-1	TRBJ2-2	CASSQWGSGTGELFF
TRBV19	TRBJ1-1	CASSIYGQDTEAFF
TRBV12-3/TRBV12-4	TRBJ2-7	CASSLRLAGVYEQYF
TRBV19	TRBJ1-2	CASSGAGYYGYTF
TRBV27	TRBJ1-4	CASTARGGAGPEKLFF